The 29 T cell receptor beta chains in this list originate from one sample, sequenced in a study of blood T cell repertoires in COVID-19. The protocol was immunoSEQ multiplex PCR, while the TCRdb copy is restricted to in-frame clones and leaves out a portion. Of tens of thousands of clones in the sample, 85% were seen once. Sequenced material: peripheral blood. The receptors derive from a man aged 45 to 65 with active COVID-19.

The chain employs TRBV7-2 and TRBJ2-5; D is ambiguous. This CDR3 contains 14 residues. Germline loops: CDR1 SGHTA, CDR2 FQGNSA. V shed 1 base and J shed 2 bases, with 8 bases lying between them. CDR3 protein: CASSLGPRQETQYF. In DNA form, the CDR3 reads TGTGCCAGCAGCTTAGGGCCAAGACAAGAGACCCAGTACTTC.

The chain combines TRBV9 with TRBJ1-2, with TRBD1 as a possible D gene (5 bases). There are 15 residues in the CDR3. Trimming took off 3 bases at V and 3 bases at J, with 15 bases between the two ends. Per germline, CDR1 SGDLS and CDR2 YYNGEE. CDR3 DNA: TGTGCCAGCAGCGCCAAAGGGTCCAGGGACTATGGCTACACCTTC. It yields the protein CASSAKGSRDYGYTF.

The chain uses TRBV3-1 (or the pseudogene TRBV3-2) and TRBJ1-1; tentatively, D is TRBD1 (5 bases). V was cut by 1 base and J by 1 base, with 13 bases left in between. The germline gives CDR1 LGHDT, CDR2 YNNKEL (reference sequence). The CDR3 loop spans 16 amino acids. The CDR3 reads CASSQGGRAANTEAFF. DNA of the CDR3: TGTGCCAGCAGCCAAGGTGGCAGGGCGGCGAACACTGAAGCTTTCTTT.

The chain is built from TRBV18 and TRBJ2-5, with TRBD2 matching over 13 bases. CDR1 and CDR2 (germline): KGHSH, LQKENI. J was trimmed by 7 bases and V by 3 bases; bases with no gene match: 8. This CDR3 has 16 amino acids. CDR3 sequence (DNA): TGTGCCAGCTCACCGTCGACTAGCGGGGGGCTCGGGACCCAGTACTTC. It yields the protein CASSPSTSGGLGTQYF.

The J gene is TRBJ2-5, the V gene TRBV7-2, with 10 bases aligning to TRBD2. Germline V gives CDR1 SGHTA, CDR2 FQGNSA. V was pared by 5 bases and J by 2 bases, with 8 bases of the junction left unmatched. The CDR3 length is 16 residues. The CDR3 DNA reads as TGTGCCAGCAGCGCAAAGAGCGGGGGGGAGCAAGAGACCCAGTACTTC. It codes for CASSAKSGGEQETQYF.

This clone was counted once. The chain has TRBV5-5 and TRBJ1-3; 7 nucleotides align to TRBD1. Germline CDR1 is SGHKS and CDR2 is YYEKEE (reference sequence). The CDR3 contains 17 residues. V lost 0 bases to trimming and J lost 0 bases; unmatched junction nucleotides: 6. The CDR3: CASSLVGGTASGNTIYF. The CDR3 DNA reads as TGTGCCAGCAGCTTGGTTGGCGGGACAGCCTCTGGAAACACCATATATTTT.

The rearrangement uses TRBV6-5 and TRBJ2-1, with D perhaps TRBD1 (5 bases). Trimming removed 8 bases at V and 0 bases at J, with 11 bases between. The CDR3 loop spans 14 amino acids. Germline lookup yields CDR1 MNHEY and CDR2 SVGAGI. The CDR3 loop is CASLDSSSYNEQFF. In DNA form, the CDR3 reads TGTGCCAGCCTAGACAGTAGCTCCTACAATGAGCAGTTCTTC.

This clone came up a few times. J is TRBJ1-2 and V is TRBV7-8; the match to TRBD1 covers 8 bases. Germline CDR1 SGHVS, CDR2 FQNEAQ. V was clipped by 5 bases and J by 3 bases; unmatched bases: 8. The CDR3 length is 15 residues. CDR3 nucleotides: TGTGCCAGCAGCGATCGACAGGGGAGTGACTATGGCTACACCTTC. Its translation: CASSDRQGSDYGYTF.

V gene TRBV6-5 combines with J gene TRBJ1-4; weak D call: TRBD1 (6 bases). Germline assignment: CDR1 MNHEY and CDR2 SVGAGI. Trimming pared 2 bases from V and 4 bases from J, leaving 11 bases between. The CDR3 has 15 amino acids. The CDR3, as DNA: TGTGCCAGCAGTTACAACAGGGAGGGTAATGAAAAACTGTTTTTT. This translates into CASSYNREGNEKLFF.

V is TRBV24-1 and J is TRBJ2-7; 8 bases map to TRBD1. The germline gives CDR1 KGHDR, CDR2 SFDVKD. CDR3 length: 14 amino acids. Germline trimming cut 4 bases from V and 4 bases from J; bases unmatched to any gene: 5. This CDR3 is CATSDNRDRYEQYF. The CDR3 DNA reads as TGTGCCACCAGTGACAACCGGGACAGGTACGAGCAGTACTTC.

This clone was recorded only once. The chain has TRBV27 and TRBJ1-2, with D perhaps TRBD1 (6 bases). The V gene's germline CDR1 is MNHEY and CDR2 SMNVEV (reference sequence). V was cut by 5 bases and J by 8 bases, with 15 bases left in between. The CDR3 has 13 residues. The CDR3 sequence: CASSPGGAKGYTF. The CDR3 DNA reads TGTGCCAGCAGTCCCGGGGGGGCTAAAGGCTACACCTTC.

The V call is TRBV11-3, the J call TRBJ2-7; 7 nucleotides match TRBD1. The V segment lost 2 bases and the J segment 1 base; nucleotides outside the gene matches: 5. CDR3 size: 15 residues. CDR1 and CDR2 (germline): SGHNT, YENEEA. The CDR3 nucleotides read TGTGCCAGCAGCTTAATGACAGGGACATCCTACGAGCAGTACTTC. This codes for CASSLMTGTSYEQYF.

The sample holds one count of this clone. The chain uses TRBV6-5 and TRBJ1-1; 9 nucleotides line up with TRBD1. The CDR3 sequence is 14 residues long. Germline V CDR1 and CDR2: MNHEY, SVGAGI. The V segment lost 5 bases and the J segment 4 bases; nucleotides outside the gene matches: 5. The CDR3: CASSPSDRGTEAFF. Here the CDR3 DNA reads TGTGCCAGCAGTCCCTCGGACAGGGGCACTGAAGCTTTCTTT.

V and J are TRBV24-1 and TRBJ2-1, with 9 positions matching TRBD2. V was clipped by 3 bases and J by 7 bases; unmatched bases: 3. Per the germline V gene, CDR1 is KGHDR and CDR2 is SFDVKD. There are 14 residues in the CDR3. The CDR3 sequence: CATSDGRGGNEQFF. CDR3 nucleotides: TGTGCCACCAGTGATGGGCGGGGGGGAAATGAGCAGTTCTTC.

V is TRBV5-6 and J is TRBJ2-1; 14 bases align to TRBD2. This CDR3 comprises 16 residues. CDR1 and CDR2 from the germline V gene are SGHDT and YYEEEE. Unmatched junction bases numbered 5, after V lost 4 bases and J lost 5 bases. The CDR3: CASSLGTSGGDNEQFF. Written as DNA, the CDR3 is TGTGCCAGCAGCCTCGGGACTAGCGGGGGAGACAATGAGCAGTTCTTC.

The chain uses TRBV19 and TRBJ2-5; 8 bases match TRBD2. With V trimmed by 3 bases and J by 5 bases, 8 bases remained unmatched. Germline loops: CDR1 LNHDA, CDR2 SQIVND (reference sequence). This CDR3 contains 15 residues. CDR3: CASSMGGAGVETQYF. The CDR3 nucleotides read TGTGCCAGTAGTATGGGTGGAGCGGGGGTTGAGACCCAGTACTTC.

J is TRBJ1-6 and V is TRBV7-8, with TRBD1 matching over 10 bases. Per germline, CDR1 SGHVS and CDR2 FQNEAQ. V lost 3 bases, J lost 5 bases, and 7 bases stayed unmatched. The CDR3 consists of 17 residues. For the CDR3, the DNA is TGTGCCAGCAGCTTTCGACAGGGGGCAGCGAATAATTCACCCCTCCACTTT. Its translation is CASSFRQGAANNSPLHF.

The rearrangement uses TRBV2 and TRBJ2-4, with a possible D match to TRBD2 (5 bases). Germline loops: CDR1 SNHLY, CDR2 FYNNEI. This CDR3 spans 11 amino acids. The V and J ends lost 5 bases and 11 bases respectively, with 10 bases between them. For the CDR3, the DNA is TGTGCCAGCAGTCCCACTAGGTTTCAGTACTTC. Translating gives CASSPTRFQYF.

This rearrangement joins TRBV25-1 to TRBJ1-1; TRBD1 matches 11 bases. The junction had 5 bases not matched to a gene; V was cut back by 7 bases and J by 7 bases. CDR1 and CDR2 (germline): MGHDK, SYGVNS. The CDR3 has 13 residues. CDR3 sequence reads: CASTGQGAGEAFF. For the CDR3, the DNA is TGTGCCAGCACCGGACAGGGGGCGGGTGAAGCTTTCTTT. Full variable domain (outside the CDR3, taken from reference TRBV25-1 and TRBJ1-1): EADIYQTPRYLVIGTGKKITLECSQTMGHDKMYWYQQDPGMELHLIHYSYGVNSTEKGDLSSESTVSRIRTEHFPLTLESARPSHTSQYLCASTGQGAGEAFFGQGTRLTVV.

The chain combines TRBV6-1 with TRBJ1-5; tentatively, D is TRBD1 (6 bases). This CDR3 region has 17 residues. Germline V gene lookup returns CDR1 MNHNS and CDR2 SASEGT. V was pared by 4 bases and J by 0 bases, with 16 bases between. This CDR3 reads CASSGMTGGLSNQPQHF. CDR3 sequence (DNA): TGTGCCAGCAGTGGGATGACAGGAGGACTTAGCAATCAGCCCCAGCATTTT.

This chain connects TRBV10-1 to TRBJ1-2; D is possibly TRBD1 (5 bases). The CDR3 loop spans 13 amino acids. Germline assignment: CDR1 WNHNN and CDR2 SYGVQD (reference sequence). With 2 bases removed from V and 4 bases from J, the gap between germline ends came to 8 bases. CDR3 coding DNA: TGCGCCAGCAGTGAGCAGGGTACCTATGGCTACACCTTC. It translates to CASSEQGTYGYTF.

This clone was seen a few times. The chain is built from TRBV3-1 (or the pseudogene TRBV3-2) and TRBJ2-1, with a weak D call TRBD2 (6 bases). Trimming removed 4 bases from V and 15 bases from J, with 19 bases in between. CDR1 LGHDT and CDR2 YNNKEL come from the germline V gene (reference sequence). The CDR3 has 13 residues. CDR3 loop: CASSLAGPITPFF. For the CDR3, the DNA is TGTGCCAGCAGCCTTGCGGGACCTATCACCCCGTTCTTC.

The gene calls are TRBV28 and TRBJ2-5; no clear D. The germline V and J ends were trimmed by 4 bases and 2 bases, with 17 bases remaining between them. CDR3 length: 16 residues. Germline V gives CDR1 MDHEN, CDR2 SYDVKM. The CDR3 region is CASSSLQGGVQETQYF. CDR3 coding DNA: TGTGCCAGCAGTTCTTTACAAGGTGGAGTACAAGAGACCCAGTACTTC.

The chain has TRBV19 and TRBJ2-7; D is possibly TRBD2 (6 bases). The CDR3 loop spans 15 amino acids. V was clipped by 5 bases and J by 1 base, with 15 bases between them. Germline loops: CDR1 LNHDA, CDR2 SQIVND (reference sequence). CDR3 region: CASSPSGVGSYEQYF. In nucleotides, the CDR3 is TGTGCCAGTAGTCCTTCGGGGGTAGGGTCCTACGAGCAGTACTTC. The variable domain in full, with the rest retrieved from reference TRBV19 and TRBJ2-7, is DGGITQSPKYLFRKEGQNVTLSCEQNLNHDAMYWYRQDPGQGLRLIYYSQIVNDFQKGDIAEGYSVSREKKESFPLTVTSAQKNPTAFYLCASSPSGVGSYEQYFGPGTRLTVT.

The table lists this clone with a count of one. The J gene is TRBJ1-2, the V gene TRBV28; D ambiguous. There are 12 residues in the CDR3. From germline, CDR1 is MDHEN and CDR2 SYDVKM. Between the trimmed V and J ends, which lost 7 bases and 4 bases, there was a span of 10 bases. CDR3 residues: CASTLPGYGYTF. DNA for the CDR3: TGTGCCAGCACCCTACCGGGCTATGGCTACACCTTC.

This rearrangement joins TRBV19 to TRBJ1-1; D unclear. Trimming cost V 6 bases and J 1 base, with 6 bases left between them. The CDR3 loop spans 12 amino acids. CDR1 LNHDA and CDR2 SQIVND come from the germline V gene (reference sequence). As DNA, the CDR3 is TGTGCCAGTAGGGAGGGGAACACTGAAGCTTTCTTT. Its translation: CASREGNTEAFF.

The rearrangement uses TRBV6-2 or TRBV6-3 and TRBJ2-7; 7 bases map to TRBD1. The V segment lost 2 bases and the J segment 2 bases; nucleotides outside the gene matches: 9. Looked up from germline, CDR1 is MNHEY and CDR2 is SVGEGT. The length of the CDR3 is 16 residues. The CDR3 loop is CASSYAELGTAYEQYF. The CDR3 DNA is TGTGCCAGCAGTTACGCGGAGTTGGGGACAGCCTACGAGCAGTACTTC.

J is TRBJ2-2 and V is TRBV23-1; possibly TRBD1 for D (5 bases). TRBV23-1 is an open reading frame, and its role is uncertain. Trimming took off 0 bases at V and 8 bases at J, with 10 bases between the two ends. The CDR3 extends over 14 amino acids. In DNA form, the CDR3 reads TGCGCCAGCAGTCAATCTCGCCCAGGGGGGGAGCTGTTTTTT. Translated: CASSQSRPGGELFF.

The V gene is TRBV3-1 (or the pseudogene TRBV3-2), the J gene TRBJ1-2; 9 bases fit TRBD1. V shed 3 bases and J 3 bases; nucleotides not matched to a gene: 2. The CDR3 is made up of 14 amino acids. The germline gives CDR1 LGHDT, CDR2 YNNKEL (reference sequence). Here the CDR3 DNA reads TGTGCCAGCAGCCAGGGACAGGGTGACTATGGCTACACCTTC. This sequence encodes CASSQGQGDYGYTF.